The 26 T cell receptor beta chains in this list originate from one sample, sequenced in a study of blood T cell repertoires in COVID-19. Using immunoSEQ multiplex PCR, the repertoire was profiled, and TCRdb retains in-frame clones only, with some absent. The sample shows about 150,000 clones, around 85% of them seen only once. The source material was peripheral blood. These receptors were obtained from a man aged 55 to 70 with COVID-19, enrolled during active disease.

This chain uses TRBV28 with TRBJ1-2; 11 bases are a match to TRBD1. This CDR3 region has 16 residues. Looked up from germline, CDR1 is MDHEN and CDR2 is SYDVKM. V lost 5 bases, J lost 6 bases, and 11 bases stayed unmatched. The CDR3 loop reads CASSPSPGQGVDGYTF. CDR3 in DNA: TGTGCCAGCAGTCCCTCTCCGGGACAGGGGGTCGATGGCTACACCTTC.

The V call is TRBV20-1, the J call TRBJ1-1; D is uncertain. This CDR3 contains 10 residues. The V end was cut by 5 bases, the J end by 7 bases, with 8 bases between. CDR1 and CDR2 (germline): DFQATT, SNEGSKA (reference sequence). The DNA for the CDR3 is TGCAGTGCTGCGCCTTTTGAAGCTTTCTTT. Its translation: CSAAPFEAFF.

Here the CDR3 DNA reads TGTGCCAGCAGTTTCACCCAGGGGTATGGCTACACCTTC. Translated, it gives CASSFTQGYGYTF. The chain couples TRBV28 to TRBJ1-2; D might be TRBD1 (6 bases). The CDR3 length is 13 residues. Germline-derived CDR1 and CDR2 are MDHEN and SYDVKM. The V end was cut by 3 bases, the J end by 5 bases, with 10 bases between.

The chain couples TRBV6-1 to TRBJ1-5; 8 bases are a match to TRBD1. This CDR3 has 17 residues. J was trimmed by 4 bases and V by 4 bases; bases with no gene match: 12. CDR1 MNHNS and CDR2 SASEGT come from the germline V gene. CDR3 loop: CASSGSVTQGANQPQHF. CDR3 in DNA: TGTGCCAGCAGTGGTTCTGTTACGCAGGGGGCTAATCAGCCCCAGCATTTT.

This sequence joins TRBV7-9 and TRBJ1-3, with D possibly TRBD1 on 6 matching bases. Germline V CDR1 and CDR2: SEHNR, FQNEAQ (reference sequence). V lost 5 bases and J 4 bases, leaving 18 bases between the germline ends. The CDR3 has 16 amino acids. The CDR3 nucleotides are TGTGCCAGCAGCCCCATGTTGGGGGGGCGCGGAAACACCATATATTTT. This translates into CASSPMLGGRGNTIYF. The full variable domain, rest sourced from reference TRBV7-9 and TRBJ1-3, is DTGVSQNPRHKITKRGQNVTFRCDPISEHNRLYWYRQTLGQGPEFLTYFQNEAQLEKSRLLSDRFSAERPKGSFSTLEIQRTEQGDSAMYLCASSPMLGGRGNTIYFGEGSWLTVV.

The chain uses TRBV6-2 or TRBV6-3 and TRBJ2-7; 9 bases fit TRBD2. Germline CDR1 reads MNHEY; CDR2 reads SVGEGT. V lost 4 bases, J lost 4 bases, and 5 bases stayed unmatched. CDR3 size: 14 residues. The CDR3 is CASSSSGALYEQYF. The DNA for the CDR3 is TGTGCCAGCAGTTCTAGCGGGGCATTGTACGAGCAGTACTTC.

The chain carries TRBV10-2 and TRBJ1-2; no clear D gene. This CDR3 is built from 14 residues. Trimming stripped 2 bases from V and 0 bases from J, with 7 bases between. In germline, CDR1 is WSHSY, CDR2 SAAADI. The CDR3 region is CASSEGGPNYGYTF. CDR3 bases: TGCGCCAGCAGTGAGGGAGGACCTAACTATGGCTACACCTTC.

The rearrangement links TRBV14 to TRBJ2-5; 7 bases agree with TRBD1. CDR3 length equals 15 residues. In germline, CDR1 is SGHDN, CDR2 FVKESK. V shed 0 bases and J 5 bases; nucleotides not matched to a gene: 6. The CDR3 protein is CASSQDATGRETQYF. CDR3 DNA: TGTGCCAGCAGCCAAGACGCGACAGGGCGGGAGACCCAGTACTTC.

The CDR3, as DNA: TGTGCCAGCAGCCAAGTGCGGAAGGAGCTGTTTTTT. Translated: CASSQVRKELFF. This sequence joins TRBV3-1 (or the pseudogene TRBV3-2) and TRBJ2-2, with unresolved D. V was shortened by 1 base and J by 10 bases, with 7 bases between the two germline ends. Germline V gene sequence: CDR1 LGHDT, CDR2 YNNKEL (reference sequence). The CDR3 consists of 12 residues.

The chain couples TRBV30 to TRBJ1-1; D might be TRBD1 (5 bases). V lost 8 bases and J 3 bases, leaving 16 bases between the germline ends. This CDR3 region has 13 residues. Germline V lookup: CDR1 GTSNPN, CDR2 SVGIG (reference sequence). Here the CDR3 DNA reads TGTGCCCGAGGGGAGGGGCGGGACACTGAAGCTTTCTTT. This codes for CARGEGRDTEAFF.

The chain is built from TRBV27 and TRBJ2-1; 9 nucleotides line up with TRBD2. CDR1 and CDR2 (germline): MNHEY, SMNVEV (reference sequence). The V and J ends lost 3 bases and 1 base, in that order; junction bases with no gene match: 7. The CDR3 contains 17 residues. The CDR3 DNA reads TGTGCCAGCAGTTTTAGGCCTAGCGGGACGTCCTACAATGAGCAGTTCTTC. It specifies CASSFRPSGTSYNEQFF.

This chain joins TRBV6-6 and TRBJ1-6; a weak D match, TRBD1 (6 bases). This CDR3 has 16 residues. V gave up 6 bases and J gave up 11 bases, with 23 bases separating them. The germline CDR1 and CDR2 sequences are MNHNY and SVGAGI (reference sequence). DNA for the CDR3: TGTGCCAGCAGGCAACATACAGGGTTCGATTTGACACCCCTCCACTTT. Translating it yields CASRQHTGFDLTPLHF.

This clone was recorded a few times. This rearrangement joins TRBV18 to TRBJ2-7; D unclear. There are 12 residues in the CDR3. Trimming left V 4 bases short and J 1 base short, with 5 bases between. Germline CDR1 is KGHSH and CDR2 is LQKENI. The DNA for the CDR3 is TGTGCCAGCTCACTCCAATCCTACGAGCAGTACTTC. Residues: CASSLQSYEQYF.

The rearrangement uses TRBV7-2 and TRBJ2-1; weak D call: TRBD2 (7 bases). The V gene lost 6 bases and the J gene lost 7 bases, with 10 bases spanning the gap. This CDR3 has 12 residues. CDR1 SGHTA and CDR2 FQGNSA come from the germline V gene. In nucleotides, the CDR3 is TGTGCCAGCAGTAAGGGGGGGAATGAGCAGTTCTTC. Encoded protein: CASSKGGNEQFF.

This clone was counted only a few times. This sequence joins TRBV28 and TRBJ2-2; the D gene is possibly TRBD1 (6 bases). The CDR3 spans 14 residues. V lost 8 bases and J 3 bases, leaving 13 bases between the germline ends. CDR1 is MDHEN and CDR2 is SYDVKM in the germline V gene. CDR3 sequence: CASRPTGYTGELFF. CDR3 DNA sequence: TGTGCCAGCCGCCCTACAGGGTACACCGGGGAGCTGTTTTTT. The whole variable domain, filled in from reference TRBV28 and TRBJ2-2, reads DVKVTQSSRYLVKRTGEKVFLECVQDMDHENMFWYRQDPGLGLRLIYFSYDVKMKEKGDIPEGYSVSREKKERFSLILESASTNQTSMYLCASRPTGYTGELFFGEGSRLTVL.

The CDR3 reads CASSLGGGPTSTDTQYF. The DNA of the CDR3 is TGTGCCAGCAGCTTAGGCGGGGGTCCAACTAGCACAGATACGCAGTATTTT. The chain combines TRBV11-3 with TRBJ2-3; TRBD2 matches at 7 bases. CDR1 SGHNT and CDR2 YENEEA come from the germline V gene. Trimming removed 1 base from V and 0 bases from J; junction bases left unmatched: 7. The CDR3 totals 17 residues.

This clone occurred once. The rearrangement uses TRBV7-2 and TRBJ2-5; maybe TRBD2 (5 bases). Germline V gene lookup returns CDR1 SGHTA and CDR2 FQGNSA. With 1 base removed from V and 4 bases from J, the gap between germline ends came to 10 bases. This CDR3 contains 14 residues. CDR3 DNA: TGTGCCAGCAGCTTAGGTAGCGTTGGAGAGACCCAGTACTTC. Amino acid sequence: CASSLGSVGETQYF.

This chain joins TRBV3-1 (or the pseudogene TRBV3-2) and TRBJ2-1; D may be TRBD1 (6 bases). The germline CDR1 and CDR2 sequences are LGHDT and YNNKEL (reference sequence). The CDR3 length is 11 residues. Trimming stripped 1 base from V and 15 bases from J, with 10 bases between. CDR3 nucleotides: TGTGCCAGCAGCCAAGGAACCAGGGGGTTCTTC. Translating gives CASSQGTRGFF.

This sequence joins TRBV18 and TRBJ1-4; 8 nucleotides align to TRBD1. Trimming took 3 bases from V and 2 from J; bases not matched to a gene: 5. CDR1 is KGHSH, CDR2 LQKENI, per germline. The CDR3 extends over 16 amino acids. The CDR3 nucleotides read TGTGCCAGCTCACCGGACAGGGTTGGTACTAATGAAAAACTGTTTTTT. Its translation: CASSPDRVGTNEKLFF. Together with reference TRBV18 and TRBJ1-4, the CDR3 gives the full variable domain: NAGVMQNPRHLVRRRGQEARLRCSPMKGHSHVYWYRQLPEEGLKFMVYLQKENIIDESGMPKERFSAEFPKEGPSILRIQQVVRGDSAAYFCASSPDRVGTNEKLFFGSGTQLSVL.

This clone has a handful of counts. CDR3 amino acids: CASSLAARDGYTF. DNA of the CDR3: TGTGCCAGCAGCCTGGCGGCCAGGGATGGCTACACCTTC. The genes are TRBV28 and TRBJ1-2; perhaps TRBD1 as D (5 bases). The CDR3 contains 13 residues. Between the trimmed V and J ends, which lost 6 bases and 6 bases, there was a span of 14 bases. Per the germline V gene, CDR1 is MDHEN and CDR2 is SYDVKM.

The chain couples TRBV9 to TRBJ2-3; D call uncertain. The V gene's germline CDR1 is SGDLS and CDR2 YYNGEE. V was cut by 0 bases and J by 3 bases, with 11 bases left in between. The CDR3 covers 15 residues. The CDR3 region has the DNA TGTGCCAGCAGCGTAGTGGAACAGTGGACAGATACGCAGTATTTT. Amino acids: CASSVVEQWTDTQYF.

This rearrangement joins TRBV18 to TRBJ1-4, with D possibly TRBD1 on 5 matching bases. Looked up from germline, CDR1 is KGHSH and CDR2 is LQKENI. V was trimmed by 6 bases and J by 0 bases, leaving 14 bases between them. The CDR3 runs to 16 residues. The DNA of the CDR3 is TGTGCCAGCTCCCGCGGGACCGCTGCAACTAATGAAAAACTGTTTTTT. Amino acid sequence: CASSRGTAATNEKLFF.

The rearrangement links TRBV19 to TRBJ1-5; 8 bases fit TRBD1. CDR1 and CDR2 from the germline V gene are LNHDA and SQIVND (reference sequence). The V segment lost 5 bases and the J segment 0 bases; nucleotides outside the gene matches: 6. This CDR3 has 16 amino acids. The DNA of the CDR3 is TGTGCCAGTAGTTTCCCTGACAGGGGTAGCAATCAGCCCCAGCATTTT. It codes for CASSFPDRGSNQPQHF.

The genes are TRBV3-1 (or the pseudogene TRBV3-2) and TRBJ1-3; a possible D gene is TRBD1 (5 bases). CDR1 is LGHDT and CDR2 is YNNKEL in the germline V gene (reference sequence). Trimming cost V 3 bases and J 8 bases, with 17 bases left between them. The CDR3 totals 15 residues. CDR3 bases: TGTGCCAGCAGCCAGACGTCTGCGGGGGTAGACACCATATATTTT. It is translated as CASSQTSAGVDTIYF.

V is TRBV19 and J is TRBJ1-5; tentatively, D is TRBD1 (5 bases). Trimming left V 8 bases short and J 4 bases short, with 15 bases between. Germline assignment: CDR1 LNHDA and CDR2 SQIVND (reference sequence). The CDR3 contains 14 residues. This CDR3 is CASSRVGGNQPQHF. As DNA, the CDR3 is TGTGCCAGTTCGAGGGTGGGGGGAAATCAGCCCCAGCATTTT.

V and J are TRBV18 and TRBJ2-7; D possibly corresponds to TRBD1 (5 bases). The CDR3 runs to 14 residues. The V end was cut by 2 bases, the J end by 2 bases, with 10 bases between. Germline CDR1 is KGHSH and CDR2 is LQKENI. The CDR3 DNA reads as TGTGCCAGCTCACCAGGGCGACAGACCTACGAGCAGTACTTC. It encodes CASSPGRQTYEQYF. Combining the CDR3 with reference TRBV18 and TRBJ2-7 gives the whole variable domain NAGVMQNPRHLVRRRGQEARLRCSPMKGHSHVYWYRQLPEEGLKFMVYLQKENIIDESGMPKERFSAEFPKEGPSILRIQQVVRGDSAAYFCASSPGRQTYEQYFGPGTRLTVT.